This TCR beta chain is from a study of naive and memory T cell subsets (dated by TCRdb to about 2017). General notes on the study: Sorted naive and memory T cell subsets from peripheral blood were analyzed in the study using a UMI-based, open-source pipeline for TCR alpha and beta sequencing. RNA was DNase-treated and reverse transcribed with TCR constant-region primers, mostly using SuperScript III. The results of the functional CMV T cell responses matched the IgG serology results in every case. General findings and caveats noted by the study authors: RNA-based TCR counts may be affected by expression changes linked to T cell activation and differentiation. A few larger clonotypes were found in naive repertoires, especially CD8, and these larger clonotypes were possibly memory cells re-expressing CD45RA. Clonotypes were defined as single alpha or beta chain sequences, not paired alpha/beta receptors. In both CD4 and CD8 cells, a rise in Gini index and a fall in Shannon and inverse Simpson diversity were observed from naive through CM, EM and EMRA. TCR abundance followed a power law with an exponent that was different for naive and memory subsets but consistent across the three individuals. No ground truth was available to validate the repertoire findings for the naive and memory subsets. Once error correction was done, more than 90% of naive TCR sequences showed up just once, which made the naive abundance distributions much steeper than those of the memory subsets.

In its sample, this clonotype was seen a few times. Its antigen remains undetermined. Per-base quality was not reported, and no clone a single base away is much larger than it. TCR alpha and beta chain libraries were amplified separately from the second PCR step onward. To determine each donor's CMV status, fresh PBMCs were stimulated overnight with CMV viral lysate, and IFNgamma production from CD4+ T cells was then assessed. Miltenyi beads were used first to positively select CD4 T cells, and CD8 T cells were then positively selected from the CD4-negative fraction. Cells were stained for CD3, CD4, CD8, CD45RA, CD27 and a live/dead dye and were sorted on a BD Aria II into four subsets based on CD45RA and CD27. A few healthy volunteers provided blood, and each donor's sample was split into CD4 and CD8 T cells and then further divided into four differentiation subsets. About 110 ml of peripheral blood was collected from each donor, and PBMC were isolated by Ficoll-Paque PLUS density-gradient centrifugation. Sorted cells were lysed in RLT buffer, and RNA was extracted with a Qiagen RNeasy kit and stored at -80°C.

Receptor amplification or capture employed UMI-ligation and nested PCR. The beta constant-region primer consisted of an equimolar mixture of two oligonucleotides that together covered TRBC1 and TRBC2. Four rounds of PCR, combining the SP2 primer with nested alpha and beta constant-region primers, were used to amplify the ligated cDNA. T4 RNA ligase 1 ligated a single-stranded oligonucleotide carrying the SP2 primer and a 12-nucleotide UMI to the cDNA 3' end. The ligation reaction was incubated at 16°C for roughly 19-25 hours. To avoid over-amplification, PCR2 was usually performed as a SYBR Green qPCR and halted once a predetermined threshold was reached. Apart from the first purification, every purification step used Agencourt AMPure XP magnetic beads. Libraries were quantified by Qubit and checked on a TapeStation, where a main peak was expected near 650 bp. Pooled libraries were sequenced on an Illumina MiSeq with v2 2x251 paired-end kits, typically giving about 0.85-2.3 million reads per sample. Libraries were pooled at 4 nM per sample, and about 4.5-7.5% PhiX was added to improve cluster recognition. The authors processed their data as follows. Using tag matching that tolerated one base-pair mismatch, Decombinator assigned V and J genes to FASTQ reads that had been processed by Demultiplexor. UMIs were used by Collapsinator to correct both sequencing errors and frequency errors arising from PCR heterogeneity. CDR3Translator translated TCRs and extracted CDR3s from the conserved cysteine to the FGXG phenylalanine, flagging non-productive sequences. Gini, Shannon entropy and inverse Simpson indices were calculated on repertoires subsampled to equal numbers of UMI-defined TCRs. Power-law fits to clonotype abundance distributions were performed by maximum likelihood within the linear range. On one naive CD8 sample, the pipeline and MIGEC gave similar UMI counts, unique TCR numbers and clonal distributions. In one analysis, naive TCRs also found in any memory subset of the same donor were removed from the naive repertoire. A set of 7,322 CMV-associated CDR3 sequences, compiled from VDJdb and a published dataset, was used to search the repertoires. Using fastp at Q25 and MiXCR, TCRdb reprocessed the public reads and kept productive beta chains. Rows are combined by CDR3 protein, so each entry shows the most common genes and DNA. TCRdb, rather than the study authors, made the V and J calls. This sample has over 80,000 distinct CDR3 sequences in its table, and approximately 11% of those were observed once. The ten largest clones add up to 0.13% of the sample.

The germline V gene yields SGHRS for CDR1 and YFSETQ for CDR2. Deletion took 4 bases off V and 2 bases off J, with a span of 14 bases between the germline ends. The CDR3 starts with the cysteine, ends with the phenylalanine, and has 15 residues. Left in the record is the CDR3 DNA by itself, 45 bases read in frame from the first base. The rearrangement joined TRBV5-1 to TRBJ2-3, and perhaps TRBD2 as D gene, on 7 matching bases. Source material: naive CD4+ T cells from blood. The label giving this sample's cell subset or site can be read as: naive T cells, CD45RA high CD27+. The sequence came from a human donor in good health. The CDR3: CASSANGGHTDTQYF. The DNA sequence is given as TGCGCCAGCAGCGCGAACGGGGGGCACACAGATACGCAGTATTTT. Reference TRBV5-1 and TRBJ2-3 proteins supply the regions before and after the CDR3; the full variable domain is: KAGVTQTPRYLIKTRGQQVTLSCSPISGHRSVSWYQQTPGQGLQFLFEYFSETQRNKGNFPGRFSGRQFSNSRSEMNVSTLELGDSALYLCASSANGGHTDTQYFGPGTRLTVL.